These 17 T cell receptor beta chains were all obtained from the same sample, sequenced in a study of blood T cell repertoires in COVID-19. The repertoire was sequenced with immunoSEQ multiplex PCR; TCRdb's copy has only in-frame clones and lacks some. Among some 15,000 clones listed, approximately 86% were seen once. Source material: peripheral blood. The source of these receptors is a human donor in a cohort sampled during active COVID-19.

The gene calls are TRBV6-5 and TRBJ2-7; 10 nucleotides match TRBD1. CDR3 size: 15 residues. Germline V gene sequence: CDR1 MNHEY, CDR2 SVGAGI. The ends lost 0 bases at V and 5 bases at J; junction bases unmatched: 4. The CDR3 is CASSYSRDRGHEQYF. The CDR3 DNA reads TGTGCCAGCAGTTACTCGAGGGACAGGGGTCACGAGCAGTACTTC.

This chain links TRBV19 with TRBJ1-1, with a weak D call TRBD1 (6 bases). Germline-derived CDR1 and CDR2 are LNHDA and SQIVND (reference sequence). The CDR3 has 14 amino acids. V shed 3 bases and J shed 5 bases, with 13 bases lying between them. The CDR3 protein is CASSIYRTGTEAFF. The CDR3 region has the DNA TGTGCCAGTAGTATCTATCGAACAGGGACTGAAGCTTTCTTT.

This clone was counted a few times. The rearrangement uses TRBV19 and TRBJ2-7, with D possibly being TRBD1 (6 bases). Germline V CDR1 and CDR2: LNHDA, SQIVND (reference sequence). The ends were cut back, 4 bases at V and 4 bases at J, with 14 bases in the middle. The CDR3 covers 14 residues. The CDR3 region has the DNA TGTGCCAGTAGTACTAGGACAGTGAGTTACGAGCAGTACTTC. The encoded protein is CASSTRTVSYEQYF.

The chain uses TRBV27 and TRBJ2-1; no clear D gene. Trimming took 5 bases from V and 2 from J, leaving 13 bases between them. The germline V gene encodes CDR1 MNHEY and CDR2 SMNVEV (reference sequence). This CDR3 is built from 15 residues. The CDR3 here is CASSDLERTYNEQFF. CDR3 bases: TGTGCCAGCAGTGATTTAGAGCGCACCTACAATGAGCAGTTCTTC.

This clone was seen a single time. The CDR3 reads CASRSGGTSPPSGANVLTF. The DNA for the CDR3 is TGTGCCAGCAGGTCGGGCGGGACTAGCCCTCCCTCTGGGGCCAACGTCCTGACTTTC. J is TRBJ2-6 and V is TRBV5-4; 9 nucleotides align to TRBD2. With 5 bases clipped from V and 0 bases from J, the junction kept 12 bases outside the gene matches. The CDR3 covers 19 residues. CDR1 is SGHNT and CDR2 is YYREEE in the germline V gene (reference sequence).

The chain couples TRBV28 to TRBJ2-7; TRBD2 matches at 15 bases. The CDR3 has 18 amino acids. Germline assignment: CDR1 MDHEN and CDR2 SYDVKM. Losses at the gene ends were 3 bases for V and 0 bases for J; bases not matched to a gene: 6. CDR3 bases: TGTGCCAGCAGTTTCCGGACTAGCGGGAGGGCCATCTCCTACGAGCAGTACTTC. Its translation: CASSFRTSGRAISYEQYF.

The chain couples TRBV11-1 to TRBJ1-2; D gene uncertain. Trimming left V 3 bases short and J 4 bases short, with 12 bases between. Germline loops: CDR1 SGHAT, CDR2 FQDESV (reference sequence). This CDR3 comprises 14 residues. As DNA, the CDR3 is TGTGCCAGCAGCTTGAACCAGGCCCTCTATGGCTACACCTTC. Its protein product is CASSLNQALYGYTF.

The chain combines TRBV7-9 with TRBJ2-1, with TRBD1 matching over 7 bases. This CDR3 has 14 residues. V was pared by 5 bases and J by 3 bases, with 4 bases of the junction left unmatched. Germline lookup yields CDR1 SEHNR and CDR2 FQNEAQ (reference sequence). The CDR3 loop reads CASSQGQFYNEQFF. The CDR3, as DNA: TGTGCCAGCAGCCAGGGACAGTTCTACAATGAGCAGTTCTTC.

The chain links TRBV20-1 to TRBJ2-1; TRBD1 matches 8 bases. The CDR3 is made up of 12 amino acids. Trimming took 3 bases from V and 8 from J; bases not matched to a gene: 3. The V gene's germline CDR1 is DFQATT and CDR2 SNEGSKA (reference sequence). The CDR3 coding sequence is TGCAGTGCTAGTGGACAGGGTCATGAGCAGTTCTTC. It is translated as CSASGQGHEQFF.

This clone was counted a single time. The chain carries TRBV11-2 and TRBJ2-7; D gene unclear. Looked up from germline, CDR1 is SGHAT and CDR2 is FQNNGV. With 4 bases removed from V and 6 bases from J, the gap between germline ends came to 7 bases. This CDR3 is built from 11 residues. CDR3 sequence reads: CASSSYGEQYF. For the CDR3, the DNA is TGTGCCAGCAGCTCATACGGCGAGCAGTACTTC.

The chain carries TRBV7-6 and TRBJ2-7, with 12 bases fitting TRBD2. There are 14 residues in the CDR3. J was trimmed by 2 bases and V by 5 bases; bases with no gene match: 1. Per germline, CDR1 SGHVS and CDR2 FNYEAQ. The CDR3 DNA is TGTGCCAGCAGCAGGACTAGCGGGACCTACGAGCAGTACTTC. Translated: CASSRTSGTYEQYF.

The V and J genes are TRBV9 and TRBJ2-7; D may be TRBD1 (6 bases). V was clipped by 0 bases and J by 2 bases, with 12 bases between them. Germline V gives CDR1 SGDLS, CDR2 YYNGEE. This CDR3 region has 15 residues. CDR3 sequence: CASSVGQDATYEQYF. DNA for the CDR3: TGTGCCAGCAGCGTAGGACAGGATGCAACCTACGAGCAGTACTTC.

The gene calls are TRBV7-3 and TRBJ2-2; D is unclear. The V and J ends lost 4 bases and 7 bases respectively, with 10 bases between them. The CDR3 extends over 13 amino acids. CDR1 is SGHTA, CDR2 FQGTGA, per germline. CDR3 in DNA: TGTGCCAGCAGCTCACAATCCATCGGGGAGCTGTTTTTT. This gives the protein CASSSQSIGELFF.

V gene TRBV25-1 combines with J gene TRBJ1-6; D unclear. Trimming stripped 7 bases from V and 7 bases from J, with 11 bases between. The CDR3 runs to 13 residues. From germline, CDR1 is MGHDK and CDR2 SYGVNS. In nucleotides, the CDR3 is TGTGCCAGCAAGCGGGGAGACAATTCACCCCTCCACTTT. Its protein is CASKRGDNSPLHF.

The CDR3 protein is CASSLARGGTDTQYF. The DNA of the CDR3 is TGTGCCAGCAGCCTGGCCAGGGGTGGCACAGATACGCAGTATTTT. This chain connects TRBV13 to TRBJ2-3; D is possibly TRBD1 (6 bases). The ends were cut back, 5 bases at V and 1 base at J, with 13 bases in the middle. The CDR3 length is 15 residues. Germline V gene lookup returns CDR1 PRHDT and CDR2 FYEKMQ (reference sequence).

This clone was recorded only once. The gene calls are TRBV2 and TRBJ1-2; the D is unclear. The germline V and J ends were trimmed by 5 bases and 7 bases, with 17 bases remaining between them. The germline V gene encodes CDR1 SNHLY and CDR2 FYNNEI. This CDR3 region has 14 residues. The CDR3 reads CASSIDQDFGGYTF. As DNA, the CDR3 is TGTGCCAGCAGTATAGATCAAGACTTCGGTGGCTACACCTTC. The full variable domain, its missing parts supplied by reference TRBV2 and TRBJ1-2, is EPEVTQTPSHQVTQMGQEVILRCVPISNHLYFYWYRQILGQKVEFLVSFYNNEISEKSEIFDDQFSVERPDGSNFTLKIRSTKLEDSAMYFCASSIDQDFGGYTFGSGTRLTVV.

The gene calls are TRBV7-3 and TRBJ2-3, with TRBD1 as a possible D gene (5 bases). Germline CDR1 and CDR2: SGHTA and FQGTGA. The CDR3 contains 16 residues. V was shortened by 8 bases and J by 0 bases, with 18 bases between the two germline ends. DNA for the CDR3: TGTGCCAGCGGGCTGATGGGGCCTACTAGCACAGATACGCAGTATTTT. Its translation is CASGLMGPTSTDTQYF.